The entry below describes one T cell receptor beta chain. Trimming removed 4 bases at V and 8 bases at J, with 17 bases between. CDR3 length equals 13 residues. Germline V gene lookup returns CDR1 GTSNPN and CDR2 SVGIG (reference sequence). The data originate from a study of blood T cell repertoires in COVID-19. The method was immunoSEQ multiplex PCR; TCRdb's version includes in-frame clones alone and lacks a portion of them. Of some 150,000 clones listed, 86% are singletons. The chain uses TRBV30 and TRBJ1-2; possibly TRBD1 for D (6 bases). This clonotype was sampled from a woman aged 60-70 years with acute or convalescent COVID-19. Sequenced material: peripheral blood. The CDR3 is CAWTNQGSRGYTF. The DNA for the CDR3 is TGTGCCTGGACCAACCAGGGGTCGCGGGGCTACACCTTC.